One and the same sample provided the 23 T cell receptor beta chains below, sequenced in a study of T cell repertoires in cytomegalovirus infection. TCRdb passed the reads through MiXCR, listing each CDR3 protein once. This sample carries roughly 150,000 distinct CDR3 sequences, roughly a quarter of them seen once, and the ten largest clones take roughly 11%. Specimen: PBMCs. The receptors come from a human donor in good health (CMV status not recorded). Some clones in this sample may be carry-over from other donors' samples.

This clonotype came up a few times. The CDR3 is CSAQQGPYEQYF. CDR3 DNA: TGCAGCGCCCAACAGGGCCCCTACGAGCAGTACTTC. V is TRBV29-1 and J is TRBJ2-7; D is perhaps TRBD1 (6 bases). V was cut by 7 bases and J by 2 bases, with 12 bases left in between. The V gene's germline CDR1 is SQVTM and CDR2 ANQGSEA. This CDR3 contains 12 residues.

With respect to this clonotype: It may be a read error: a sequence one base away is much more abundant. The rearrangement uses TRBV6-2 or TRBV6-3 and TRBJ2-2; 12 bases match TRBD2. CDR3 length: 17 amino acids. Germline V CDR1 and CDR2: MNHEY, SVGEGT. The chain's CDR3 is CASRDGTSGLNTVELFF. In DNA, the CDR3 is TGTGCCAGCAGAGACGGGACTAGCGGGCTTAACACCGTGGAGCTGTTTTTT.

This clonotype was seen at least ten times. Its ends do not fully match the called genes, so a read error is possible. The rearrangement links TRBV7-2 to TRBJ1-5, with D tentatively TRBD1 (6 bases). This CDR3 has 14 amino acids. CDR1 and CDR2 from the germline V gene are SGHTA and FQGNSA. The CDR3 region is CASSSQGRTAYLRF. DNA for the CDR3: TGTGCCAGCAGCTCCCAAGGTCGGACAGCCTATTTAAGGTTT.

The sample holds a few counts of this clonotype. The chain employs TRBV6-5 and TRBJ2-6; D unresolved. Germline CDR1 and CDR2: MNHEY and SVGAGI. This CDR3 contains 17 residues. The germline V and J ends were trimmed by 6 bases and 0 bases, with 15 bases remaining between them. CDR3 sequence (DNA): TGTGCCAGCAGATCGGACCTACTGAGCTCTGGGGCCAACGTCCTGACTTTC. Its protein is CASRSDLLSSGANVLTF.

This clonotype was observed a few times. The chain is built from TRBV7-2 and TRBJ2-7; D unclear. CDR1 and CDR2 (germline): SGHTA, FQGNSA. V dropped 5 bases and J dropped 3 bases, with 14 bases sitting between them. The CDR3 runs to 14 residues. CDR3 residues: CASSLNRVNYEQYF. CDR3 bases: TGTGCCAGCAGCCTCAACCGGGTTAACTACGAGCAGTACTTC.

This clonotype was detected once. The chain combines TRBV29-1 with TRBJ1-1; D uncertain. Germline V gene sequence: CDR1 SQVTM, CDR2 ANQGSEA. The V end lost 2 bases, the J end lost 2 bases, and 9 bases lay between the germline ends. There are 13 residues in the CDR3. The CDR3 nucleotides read TGCAGCGTTGAATCAGCTCTAAACACTGAAGCTTTCTTT. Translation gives CSVESALNTEAFF.

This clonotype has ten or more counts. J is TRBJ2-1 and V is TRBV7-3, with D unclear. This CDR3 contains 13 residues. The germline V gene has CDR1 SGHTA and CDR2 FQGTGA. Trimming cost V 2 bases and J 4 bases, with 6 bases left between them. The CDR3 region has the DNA TGTGCCAGCAGCTTAGGCCTTTACAATGAGCAGTTCTTC. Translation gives CASSLGLYNEQFF.

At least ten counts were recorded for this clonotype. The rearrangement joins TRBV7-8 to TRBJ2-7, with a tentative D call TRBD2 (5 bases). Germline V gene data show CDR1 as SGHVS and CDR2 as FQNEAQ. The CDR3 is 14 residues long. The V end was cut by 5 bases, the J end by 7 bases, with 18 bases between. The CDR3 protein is CASSLKDFSGEQYF. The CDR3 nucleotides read TGTGCCAGCAGCCTTAAGGACTTTTCGGGGGAGCAGTACTTC.

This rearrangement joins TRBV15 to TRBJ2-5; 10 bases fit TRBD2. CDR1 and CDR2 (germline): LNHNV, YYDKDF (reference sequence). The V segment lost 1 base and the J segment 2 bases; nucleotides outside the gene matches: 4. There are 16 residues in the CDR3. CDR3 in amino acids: CATSRVLAGDQETQYF. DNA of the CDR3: TGTGCCACCAGCAGAGTCCTAGCGGGAGATCAAGAGACCCAGTACTTC.

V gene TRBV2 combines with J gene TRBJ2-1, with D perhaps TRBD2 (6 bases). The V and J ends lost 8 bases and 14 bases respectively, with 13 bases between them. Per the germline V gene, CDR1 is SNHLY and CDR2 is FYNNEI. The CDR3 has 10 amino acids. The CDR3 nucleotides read TGTGCCAGCGGCGGGATGGCAAAGTTCTTC. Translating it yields CASGGMAKFF.

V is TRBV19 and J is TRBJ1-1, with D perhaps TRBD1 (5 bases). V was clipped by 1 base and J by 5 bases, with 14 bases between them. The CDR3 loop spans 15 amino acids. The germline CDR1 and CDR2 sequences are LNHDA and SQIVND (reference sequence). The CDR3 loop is CASSIATGQWTEAFF. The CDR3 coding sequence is TGTGCCAGTAGTATAGCCACAGGCCAGTGGACTGAAGCTTTCTTT.

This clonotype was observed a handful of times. The CDR3 DNA follows: TGTGCCAGTGCAACTGGGACAGGGGCAACTGAAGCTTTCTTT. The encoded protein is CASATGTGATEAFF. This sequence joins TRBV6-5 and TRBJ1-1, with 10 nucleotides matching TRBD1. The germline gives CDR1 MNHEY, CDR2 SVGAGI. V lost 9 bases and J lost 5; bases outside the gene matches: 9. CDR3 length: 14 residues.

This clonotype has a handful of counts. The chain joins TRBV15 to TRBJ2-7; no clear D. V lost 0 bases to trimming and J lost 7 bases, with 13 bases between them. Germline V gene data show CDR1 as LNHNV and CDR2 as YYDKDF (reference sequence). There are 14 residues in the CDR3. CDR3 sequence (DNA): TGTGCCACCAGCAGAGATAGAGCCCCGGCGGAGCAGTACTTC. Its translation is CATSRDRAPAEQYF.

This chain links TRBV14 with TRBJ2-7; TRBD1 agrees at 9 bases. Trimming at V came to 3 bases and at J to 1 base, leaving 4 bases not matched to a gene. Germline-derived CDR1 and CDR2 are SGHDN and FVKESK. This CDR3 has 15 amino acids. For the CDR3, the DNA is TGTGCCAGCAGCCATCCGGGACAGGGTTCCTACGAGCAGTACTTC. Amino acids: CASSHPGQGSYEQYF.

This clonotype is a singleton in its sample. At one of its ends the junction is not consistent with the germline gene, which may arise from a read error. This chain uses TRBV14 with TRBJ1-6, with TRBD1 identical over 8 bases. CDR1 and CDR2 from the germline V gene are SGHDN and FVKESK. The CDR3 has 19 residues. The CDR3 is CASSQDNGQGASYNSPPHF. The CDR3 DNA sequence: TGTGCCAGCAGCCAAGACAACGGGCAGGGGGCTTCCTATAATTCACCCCCCCACTTT.

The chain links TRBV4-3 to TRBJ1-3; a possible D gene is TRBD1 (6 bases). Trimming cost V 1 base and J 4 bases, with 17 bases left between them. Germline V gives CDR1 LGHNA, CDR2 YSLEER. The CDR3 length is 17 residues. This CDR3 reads CASSQGGPRGRGNTIYF. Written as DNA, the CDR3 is TGCGCCAGCAGCCAAGGTGGGCCGAGGGGGAGAGGAAACACCATATATTTT.

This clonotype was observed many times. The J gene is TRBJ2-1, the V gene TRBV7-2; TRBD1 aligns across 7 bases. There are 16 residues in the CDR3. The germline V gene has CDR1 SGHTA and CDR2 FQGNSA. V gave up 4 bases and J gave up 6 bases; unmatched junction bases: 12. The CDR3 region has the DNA TGTGCCAGCAGCTCCAGACAGGGTACTGCGGGCAATGAGCAGTTCTTC. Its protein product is CASSSRQGTAGNEQFF.

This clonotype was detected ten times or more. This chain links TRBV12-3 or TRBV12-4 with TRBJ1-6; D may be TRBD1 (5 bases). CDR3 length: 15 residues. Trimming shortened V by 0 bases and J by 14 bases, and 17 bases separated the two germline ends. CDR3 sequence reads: CASSLAGTGMEALHF. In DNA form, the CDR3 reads TGTGCCAGCAGTTTAGCGGGGACGGGGATGGAGGCCCTCCACTTT.

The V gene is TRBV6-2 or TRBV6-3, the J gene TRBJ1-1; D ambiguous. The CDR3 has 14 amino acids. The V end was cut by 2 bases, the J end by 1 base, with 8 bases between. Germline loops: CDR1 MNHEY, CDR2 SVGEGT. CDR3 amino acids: CASSYPRRNTEAFF. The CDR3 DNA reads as TGTGCCAGCAGTTACCCGCGAAGGAACACTGAAGCTTTCTTT.

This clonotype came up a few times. CDR3: CASSPGHSEPGANVLTF. In DNA form, the CDR3 reads TGCGCCAGCAGCCCGGGACACAGCGAGCCTGGGGCCAACGTCCTGACTTTC. The chain carries TRBV5-1 and TRBJ2-6, with D perhaps matching TRBD1 (6 bases). Germline loops: CDR1 SGHRS, CDR2 YFSETQ. With 4 bases removed from V and 2 bases from J, the gap between germline ends came to 16 bases. The CDR3 sequence is 17 residues long.

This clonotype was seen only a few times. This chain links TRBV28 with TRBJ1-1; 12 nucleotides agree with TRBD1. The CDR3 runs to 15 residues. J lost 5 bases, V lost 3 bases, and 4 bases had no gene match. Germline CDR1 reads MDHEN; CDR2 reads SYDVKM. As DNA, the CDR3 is TGTGCCAGCAGTTTGGGACAGGGGGCGGGTACTGAAGCTTTCTTT. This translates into CASSLGQGAGTEAFF.

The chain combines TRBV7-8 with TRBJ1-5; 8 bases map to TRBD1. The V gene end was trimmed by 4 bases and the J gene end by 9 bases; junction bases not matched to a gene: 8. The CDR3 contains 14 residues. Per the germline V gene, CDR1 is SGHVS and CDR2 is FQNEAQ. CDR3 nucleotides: TGTGCCAGCAGCTGGGACAGGTCGTTACTGCCCCAGCATTTT. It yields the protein CASSWDRSLLPQHF.

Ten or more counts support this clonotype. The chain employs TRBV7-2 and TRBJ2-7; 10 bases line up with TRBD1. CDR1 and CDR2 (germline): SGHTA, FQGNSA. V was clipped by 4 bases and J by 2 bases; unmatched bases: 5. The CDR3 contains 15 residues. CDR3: CASSSGGTGAYEQYF. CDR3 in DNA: TGTGCCAGCAGCTCCGGTGGGACAGGGGCCTACGAGCAGTACTTC.